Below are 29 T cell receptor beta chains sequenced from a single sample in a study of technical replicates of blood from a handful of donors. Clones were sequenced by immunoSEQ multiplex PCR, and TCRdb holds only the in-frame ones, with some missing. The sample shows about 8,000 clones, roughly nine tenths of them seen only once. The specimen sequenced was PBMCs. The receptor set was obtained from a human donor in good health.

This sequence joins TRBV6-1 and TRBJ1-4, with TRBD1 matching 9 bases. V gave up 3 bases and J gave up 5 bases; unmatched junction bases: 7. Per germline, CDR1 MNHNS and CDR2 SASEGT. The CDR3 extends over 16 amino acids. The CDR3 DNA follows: TGTGCCAGCAGTGAGGCTACCGGGACAGGGAATGAAAAACTGTTTTTT. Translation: CASSEATGTGNEKLFF.

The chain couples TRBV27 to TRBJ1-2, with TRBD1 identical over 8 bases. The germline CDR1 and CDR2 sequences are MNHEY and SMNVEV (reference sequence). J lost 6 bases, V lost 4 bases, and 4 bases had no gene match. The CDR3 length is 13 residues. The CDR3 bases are TGTGCCAGCAGTTATGGCAGGGGGCATGGCTACACCTTC. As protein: CASSYGRGHGYTF.

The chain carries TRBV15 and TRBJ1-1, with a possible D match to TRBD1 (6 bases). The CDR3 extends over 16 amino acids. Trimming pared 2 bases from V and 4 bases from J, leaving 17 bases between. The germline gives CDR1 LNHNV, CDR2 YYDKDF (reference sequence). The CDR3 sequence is CATSRRGGRGSTEAFF. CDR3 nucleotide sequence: TGTGCCACCAGCAGAAGGGGGGGTCGGGGGAGCACTGAAGCTTTCTTT.

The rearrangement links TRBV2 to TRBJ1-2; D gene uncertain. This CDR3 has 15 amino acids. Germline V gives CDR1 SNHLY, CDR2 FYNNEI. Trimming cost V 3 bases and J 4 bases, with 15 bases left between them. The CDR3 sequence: CASSESPENGYGYTF. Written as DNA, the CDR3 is TGTGCCAGCAGTGAGAGCCCTGAGAATGGCTATGGCTACACCTTC.

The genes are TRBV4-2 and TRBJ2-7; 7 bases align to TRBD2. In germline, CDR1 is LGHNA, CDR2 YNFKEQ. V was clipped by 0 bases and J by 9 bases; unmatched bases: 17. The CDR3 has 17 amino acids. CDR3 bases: TGTGCCAGCAGCCAAGATGGTGCGGAGGGAGGGCCTCAAGTGCAGTACTTC. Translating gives CASSQDGAEGGPQVQYF.

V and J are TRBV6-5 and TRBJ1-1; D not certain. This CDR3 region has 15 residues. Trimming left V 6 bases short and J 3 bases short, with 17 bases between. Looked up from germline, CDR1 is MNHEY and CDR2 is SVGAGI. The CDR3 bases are TGTGCCAGCAGCCCCGATCCGAACCGGGACACTGAAGCTTTCTTT. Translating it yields CASSPDPNRDTEAFF.

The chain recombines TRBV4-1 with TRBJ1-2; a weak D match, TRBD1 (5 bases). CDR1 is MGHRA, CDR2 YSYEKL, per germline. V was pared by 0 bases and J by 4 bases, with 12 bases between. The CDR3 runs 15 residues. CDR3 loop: CASSQDPGVGYGYTF. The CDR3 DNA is TGCGCCAGCAGCCAAGATCCGGGGGTGGGCTATGGCTACACCTTC.

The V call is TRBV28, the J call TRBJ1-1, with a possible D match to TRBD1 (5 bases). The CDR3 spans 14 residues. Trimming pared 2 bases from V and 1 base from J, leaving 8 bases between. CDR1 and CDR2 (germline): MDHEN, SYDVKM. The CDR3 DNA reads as TGTGCCAGCAGTTTAGTCCAGGGGAACACTGAAGCTTTCTTT. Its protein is CASSLVQGNTEAFF.

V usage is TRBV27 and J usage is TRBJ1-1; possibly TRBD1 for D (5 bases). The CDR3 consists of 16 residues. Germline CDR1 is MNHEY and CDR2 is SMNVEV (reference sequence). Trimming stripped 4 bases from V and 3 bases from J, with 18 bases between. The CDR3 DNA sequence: TGTGCCAGCAGTTCCCCCCCCGGCGGGGGGTACACTGAAGCTTTCTTT. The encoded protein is CASSSPPGGGYTEAFF.

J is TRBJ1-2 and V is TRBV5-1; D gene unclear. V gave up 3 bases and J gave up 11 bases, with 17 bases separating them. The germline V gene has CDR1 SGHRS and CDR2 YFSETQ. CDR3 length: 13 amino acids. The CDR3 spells CASSSVPDGGYTF. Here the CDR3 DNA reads TGCGCCAGCAGCTCCGTCCCGGACGGAGGGTACACCTTC. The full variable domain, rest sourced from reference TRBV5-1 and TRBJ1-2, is KAGVTQTPRYLIKTRGQQVTLSCSPISGHRSVSWYQQTPGQGLQFLFEYFSETQRNKGNFPGRFSGRQFSNSRSEMNVSTLELGDSALYLCASSSVPDGGYTFGSGTRLTVV.

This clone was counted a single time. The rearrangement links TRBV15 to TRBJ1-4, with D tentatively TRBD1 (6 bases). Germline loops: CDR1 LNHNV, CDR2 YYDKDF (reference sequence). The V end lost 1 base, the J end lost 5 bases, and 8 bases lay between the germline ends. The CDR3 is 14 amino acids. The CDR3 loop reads CATSRGQGNEKLFF. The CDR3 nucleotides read TGTGCCACCAGCAGAGGGCAGGGGAATGAAAAACTGTTTTTT.

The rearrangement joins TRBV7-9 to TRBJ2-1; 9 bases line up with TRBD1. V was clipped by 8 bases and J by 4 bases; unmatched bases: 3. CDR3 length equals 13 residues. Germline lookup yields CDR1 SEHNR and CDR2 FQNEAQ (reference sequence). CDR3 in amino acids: CASPGQGYNEQFF. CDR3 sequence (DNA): TGTGCCAGCCCGGGACAGGGTTACAATGAGCAGTTCTTC.

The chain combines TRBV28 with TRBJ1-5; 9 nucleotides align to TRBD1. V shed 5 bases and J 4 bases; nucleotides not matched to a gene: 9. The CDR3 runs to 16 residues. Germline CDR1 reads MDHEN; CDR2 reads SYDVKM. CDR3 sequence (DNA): TGTGCCAGCAGTCCCAGTGGACAGGGGATAAATCAGCCCCAGCATTTT. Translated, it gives CASSPSGQGINQPQHF.

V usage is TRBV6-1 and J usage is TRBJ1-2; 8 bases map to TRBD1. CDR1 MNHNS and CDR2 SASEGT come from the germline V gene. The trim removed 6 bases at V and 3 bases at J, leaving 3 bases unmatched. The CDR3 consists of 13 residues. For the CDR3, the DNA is TGTGCCAGCAGCCCACAGGGGGACTATGGCTACACCTTC. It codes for CASSPQGDYGYTF.

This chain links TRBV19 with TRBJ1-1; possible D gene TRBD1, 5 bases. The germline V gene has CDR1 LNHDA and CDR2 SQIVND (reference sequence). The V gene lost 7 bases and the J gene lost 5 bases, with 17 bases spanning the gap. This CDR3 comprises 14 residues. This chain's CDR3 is CASTSQGSWTEAFF. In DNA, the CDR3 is TGTGCCAGTACTTCCCAGGGCTCGTGGACTGAAGCTTTCTTT.

The CDR3 DNA reads as TGTGCCAGCAGTGACTCGACAGGGGGCGCAGATACGCAGTATTTT. The encoded protein is CASSDSTGGADTQYF. V and J are TRBV6-4 and TRBJ2-3; 10 bases map to TRBD1. This CDR3 is 15 amino acids long. J gave up 4 bases and V 0 bases, and 1 base lay outside the gene matches. Per germline, CDR1 MRHNA and CDR2 SNTAGT.

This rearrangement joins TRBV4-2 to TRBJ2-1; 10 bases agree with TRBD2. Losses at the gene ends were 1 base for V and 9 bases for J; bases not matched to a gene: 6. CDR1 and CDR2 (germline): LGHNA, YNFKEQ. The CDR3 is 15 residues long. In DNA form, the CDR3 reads TGTGCCAGCAGCCAAGCCGGGACTAGCGTGGGTGAGCAGTTCTTC. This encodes CASSQAGTSVGEQFF.

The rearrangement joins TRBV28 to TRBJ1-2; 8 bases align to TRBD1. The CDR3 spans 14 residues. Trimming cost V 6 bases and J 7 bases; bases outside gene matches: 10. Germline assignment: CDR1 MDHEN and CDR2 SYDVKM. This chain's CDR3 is CASRGSRTGPGYTF. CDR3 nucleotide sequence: TGTGCCAGCAGGGGTAGCCGGACAGGGCCTGGCTACACCTTC.

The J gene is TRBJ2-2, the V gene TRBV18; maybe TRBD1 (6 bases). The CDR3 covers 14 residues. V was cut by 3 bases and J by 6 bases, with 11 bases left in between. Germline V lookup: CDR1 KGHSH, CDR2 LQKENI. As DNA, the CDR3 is TGTGCCAGCTCACCGAACTGGGGGCCCGGGGAGCTGTTTTTT. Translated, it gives CASSPNWGPGELFF.

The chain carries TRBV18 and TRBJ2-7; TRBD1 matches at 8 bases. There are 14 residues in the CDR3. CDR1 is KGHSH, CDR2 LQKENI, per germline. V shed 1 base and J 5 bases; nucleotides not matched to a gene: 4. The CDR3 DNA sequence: TGTGCCAGCTCACCACAGGACAGGGATCACGAGCAGTACTTC. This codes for CASSPQDRDHEQYF.

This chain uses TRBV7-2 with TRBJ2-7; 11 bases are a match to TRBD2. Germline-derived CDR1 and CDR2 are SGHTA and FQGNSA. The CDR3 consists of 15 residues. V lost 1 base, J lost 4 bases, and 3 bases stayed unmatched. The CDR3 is CASSLVGTSGYEQYF. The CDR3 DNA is TGTGCCAGCAGCTTAGTTGGGACTAGCGGATACGAGCAGTACTTC.

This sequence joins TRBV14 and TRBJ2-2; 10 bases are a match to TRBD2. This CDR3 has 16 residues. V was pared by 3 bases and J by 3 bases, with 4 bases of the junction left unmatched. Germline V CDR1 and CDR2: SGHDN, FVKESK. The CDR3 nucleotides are TGTGCCAGCAGCCACAGGACTAGCGGTGACACCGGGGAGCTGTTTTTT. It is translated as CASSHRTSGDTGELFF.

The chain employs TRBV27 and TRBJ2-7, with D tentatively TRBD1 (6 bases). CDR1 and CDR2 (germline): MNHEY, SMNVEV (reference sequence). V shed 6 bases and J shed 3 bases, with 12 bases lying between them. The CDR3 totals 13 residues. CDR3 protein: CASSQDSFYEQYF. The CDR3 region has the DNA TGTGCCAGCAGCCAGGACAGCTTCTACGAGCAGTACTTC.

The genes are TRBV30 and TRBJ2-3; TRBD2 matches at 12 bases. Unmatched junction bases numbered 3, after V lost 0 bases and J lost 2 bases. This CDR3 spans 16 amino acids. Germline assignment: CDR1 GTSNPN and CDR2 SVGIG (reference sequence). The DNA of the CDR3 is TGTGCCTGGAGTGTGGGACTAGCGGGCGACACAGATACGCAGTATTTT. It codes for CAWSVGLAGDTDTQYF.

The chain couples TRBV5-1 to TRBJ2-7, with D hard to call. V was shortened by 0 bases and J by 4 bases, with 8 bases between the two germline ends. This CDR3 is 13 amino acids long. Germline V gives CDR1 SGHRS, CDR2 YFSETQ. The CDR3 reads CASSLVASYEQYF. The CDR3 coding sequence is TGCGCCAGCAGCTTGGTTGCGAGTTACGAGCAGTACTTC.

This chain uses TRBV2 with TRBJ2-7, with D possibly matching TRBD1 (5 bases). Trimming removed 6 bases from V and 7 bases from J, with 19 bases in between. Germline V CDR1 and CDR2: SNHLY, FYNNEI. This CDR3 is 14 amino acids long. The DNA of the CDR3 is TGTGCCAGCAGCAGCTTCAGGGCAAGAGAGGAGCAGTACTTC. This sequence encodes CASSSFRAREEQYF.

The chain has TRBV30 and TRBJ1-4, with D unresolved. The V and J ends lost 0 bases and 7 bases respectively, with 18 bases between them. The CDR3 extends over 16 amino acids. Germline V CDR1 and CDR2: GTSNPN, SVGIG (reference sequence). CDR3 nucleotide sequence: TGTGCCTGGAGTGTGGAGGCGCGGAGCCTGGGTGAAAAACTGTTTTTT. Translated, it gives CAWSVEARSLGEKLFF.

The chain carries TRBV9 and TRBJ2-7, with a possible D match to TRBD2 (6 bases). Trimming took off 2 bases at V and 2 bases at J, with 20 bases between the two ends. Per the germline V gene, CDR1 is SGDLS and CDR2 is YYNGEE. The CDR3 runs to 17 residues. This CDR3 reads CASSVEGDSKKTYEQYF. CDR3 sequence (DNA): TGTGCCAGCAGCGTGGAGGGCGACAGTAAGAAAACCTACGAGCAGTACTTC.

The CDR3 reads CASSLRGLETQYF. CDR3 nucleotide sequence: TGTGCCAGCAGTTTACGAGGATTAGAGACCCAGTACTTC. This sequence joins TRBV27 and TRBJ2-5; no reliable D call. This CDR3 is built from 13 residues. With 2 bases removed from V and 4 bases from J, the gap between germline ends came to 8 bases. The germline CDR1 and CDR2 sequences are MNHEY and SMNVEV (reference sequence).